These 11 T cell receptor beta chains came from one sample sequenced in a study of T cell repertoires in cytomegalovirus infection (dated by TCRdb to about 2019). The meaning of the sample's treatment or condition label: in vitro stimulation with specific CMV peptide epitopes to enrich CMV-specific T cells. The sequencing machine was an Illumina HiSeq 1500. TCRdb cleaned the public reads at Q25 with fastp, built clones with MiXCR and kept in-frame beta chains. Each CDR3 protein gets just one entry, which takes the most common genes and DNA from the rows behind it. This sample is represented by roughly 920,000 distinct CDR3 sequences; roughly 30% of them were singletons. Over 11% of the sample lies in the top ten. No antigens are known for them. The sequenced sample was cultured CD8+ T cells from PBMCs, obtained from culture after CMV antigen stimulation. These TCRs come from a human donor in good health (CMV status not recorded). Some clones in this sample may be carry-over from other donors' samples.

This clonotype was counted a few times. CDR3 sequence (DNA): TGTGCCAGCCTTTTGGGGCAGTTAAACACTGAAGCTTTCTTT. Translated: CASLLGQLNTEAFF. V gene TRBV2 combines with J gene TRBJ1-1; D is possibly TRBD1 (5 bases). CDR1 and CDR2 from the germline V gene are SNHLY and FYNNEI. The CDR3 is 14 residues long. V lost 8 bases and J lost 2, with 15 bases in between.

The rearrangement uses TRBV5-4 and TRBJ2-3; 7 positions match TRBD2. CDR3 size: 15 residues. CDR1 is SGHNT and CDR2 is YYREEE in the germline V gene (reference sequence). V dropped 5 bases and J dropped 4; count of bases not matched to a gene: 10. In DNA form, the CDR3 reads TGTGCCAGCAGTGCAGCGGGGAGGCCCCCAGATACGCAGTATTTT. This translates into CASSAAGRPPDTQYF.

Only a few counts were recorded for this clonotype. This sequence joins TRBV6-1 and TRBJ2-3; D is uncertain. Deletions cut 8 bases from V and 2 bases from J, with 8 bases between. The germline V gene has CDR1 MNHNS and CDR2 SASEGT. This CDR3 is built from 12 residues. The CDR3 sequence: CASGRFTDTQYF. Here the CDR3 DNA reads TGTGCCAGCGGTCGTTTCACAGATACGCAGTATTTT.

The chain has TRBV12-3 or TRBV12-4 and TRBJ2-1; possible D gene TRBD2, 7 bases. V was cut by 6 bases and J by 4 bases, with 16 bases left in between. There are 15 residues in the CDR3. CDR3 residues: CASSGLGGAYNEQFF. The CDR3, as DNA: TGTGCCAGCAGCGGCCTTGGGGGGGCGTACAATGAGCAGTTCTTC.

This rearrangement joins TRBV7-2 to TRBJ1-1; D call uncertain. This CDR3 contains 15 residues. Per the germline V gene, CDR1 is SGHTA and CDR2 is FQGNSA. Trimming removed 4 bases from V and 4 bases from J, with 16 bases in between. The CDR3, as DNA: TGTGCCAGCAGCTCTCCTGATACGGGGTTCACTGAAGCTTTCTTT. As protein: CASSSPDTGFTEAFF.

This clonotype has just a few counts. Here the CDR3 DNA reads TGTGCCAGCAGTTCCCACCCGGCGCGGGGGGAAGGAGAAAAACTGTTTTTT. Protein sequence: CASSSHPARGEGEKLFF. The chain carries TRBV7-9 and TRBJ1-4; a weak D match, TRBD1 (5 bases). The V end lost 6 bases, the J end lost 8 bases, and 25 bases lay between the germline ends. The CDR3 length is 17 residues. Germline V lookup: CDR1 SEHNR, CDR2 FQNEAQ (reference sequence).

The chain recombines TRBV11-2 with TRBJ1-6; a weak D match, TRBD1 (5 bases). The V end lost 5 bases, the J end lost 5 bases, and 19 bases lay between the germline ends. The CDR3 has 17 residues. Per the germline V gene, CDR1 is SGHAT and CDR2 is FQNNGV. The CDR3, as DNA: TGTGCCAGCAGCCCCCCTATCCTGGGGCGCGATAATTCACCCCTCCACTTT. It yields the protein CASSPPILGRDNSPLHF.

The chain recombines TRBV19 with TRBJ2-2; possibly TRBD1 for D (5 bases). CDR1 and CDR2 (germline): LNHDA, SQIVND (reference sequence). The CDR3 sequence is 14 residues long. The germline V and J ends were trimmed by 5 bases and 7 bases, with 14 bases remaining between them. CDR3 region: CASSAGRGFGELFF. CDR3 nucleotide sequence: TGTGCCAGTAGTGCCGGAAGGGGATTCGGGGAGCTGTTTTTT.

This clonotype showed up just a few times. The CDR3 protein is CASSQQDPNSPLHF. The CDR3 nucleotides are TGCGCCAGCAGCCAACAGGACCCTAATTCACCCCTCCACTTT. The V call is TRBV4-3, the J call TRBJ1-6; D gene ambiguous. The germline V gene encodes CDR1 LGHNA and CDR2 YSLEER. V was clipped by 2 bases and J by 6 bases, with 8 bases between them. This CDR3 region has 14 residues.

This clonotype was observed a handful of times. The CDR3 region is CASSSLYRGPEAFF. The CDR3, as DNA: TGTGCCAGCAGCTCATTATACAGGGGGCCTGAAGCTTTCTTT. This chain joins TRBV5-4 and TRBJ1-1, with 9 bases matching TRBD1. The CDR3 length is 14 residues. V trimming: 3 bases; J trimming: 6 bases; junction bases outside the gene matches: 6. Germline lookup yields CDR1 SGHNT and CDR2 YYREEE (reference sequence).

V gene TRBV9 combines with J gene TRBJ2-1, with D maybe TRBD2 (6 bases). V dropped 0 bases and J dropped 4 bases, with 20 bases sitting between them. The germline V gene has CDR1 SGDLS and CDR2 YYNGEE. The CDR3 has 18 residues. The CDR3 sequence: CASSVAGDFPDAYNEQFF. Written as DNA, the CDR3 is TGTGCCAGCAGCGTAGCGGGAGATTTTCCGGACGCATACAATGAGCAGTTCTTC.